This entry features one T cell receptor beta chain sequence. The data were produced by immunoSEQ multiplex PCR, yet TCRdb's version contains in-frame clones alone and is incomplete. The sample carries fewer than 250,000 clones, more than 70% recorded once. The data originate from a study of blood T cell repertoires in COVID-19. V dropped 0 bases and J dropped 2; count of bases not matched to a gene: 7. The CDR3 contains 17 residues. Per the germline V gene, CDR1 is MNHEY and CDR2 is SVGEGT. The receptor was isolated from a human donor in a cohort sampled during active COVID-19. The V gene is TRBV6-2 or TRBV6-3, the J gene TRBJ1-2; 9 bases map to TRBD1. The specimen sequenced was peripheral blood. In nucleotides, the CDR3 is TGTGCCAGCAGTTACTCGCTCCGGGACAGGGAGAACTATGGCTACACCTTC. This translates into CASSYSLRDRENYGYTF.